The 22 T cell receptor beta chains below come from one sample, sequenced in a study of OX40 agonist ivuxolimab in advanced cancers. Only in-frame clones appear in the TCRdb table, and some are missing; sequencing was by immunoSEQ multiplex PCR. Here the sample spans tens of thousands of clones, about 89% being singletons. Source: CD4+ or CD8+ T cells sorted from blood, taken in a trial of the OX40 agonist ivuxolimab. The receptors were sampled from an adult with an advanced solid tumor such as melanoma, head and neck, liver or kidney cancer.

The rearrangement uses TRBV29-1 and TRBJ1-5, with a weak D call TRBD1 (5 bases). Trimming took off 5 bases at V and 0 bases at J, with 8 bases between the two ends. The CDR3 totals 13 residues. In germline, CDR1 is SQVTM, CDR2 ANQGSEA. Written as DNA, the CDR3 is TGCAGCGTTTCGACAGATAGCAATCAGCCCCAGCATTTT. Protein: CSVSTDSNQPQHF.

The chain couples TRBV11-2 to TRBJ2-1, with TRBD2 identical over 9 bases. The V and J ends lost 8 bases and 4 bases, in that order; junction bases with no gene match: 9. CDR1 is SGHAT and CDR2 is FQNNGV in the germline V gene. This CDR3 has 15 residues. In DNA, the CDR3 is TGTGCCAGCGGCAAGCGGGAGGTGGGGTACAATGAGCAGTTCTTC. Protein sequence: CASGKREVGYNEQFF.

V usage is TRBV19 and J usage is TRBJ2-1, with D unresolved. This CDR3 comprises 12 residues. Germline CDR1 is LNHDA and CDR2 is SQIVND (reference sequence). Trimming removed 0 bases from V and 9 bases from J, with 6 bases in between. Here the CDR3 reads CASSIEGIEQFF. In DNA, the CDR3 is TGTGCCAGTAGTATAGAAGGGATTGAGCAGTTCTTC. Full variable domain (rest looked up from reference TRBV19 and TRBJ2-1): DGGITQSPKYLFRKEGQNVTLSCEQNLNHDAMYWYRQDPGQGLRLIYYSQIVNDFQKGDIAEGYSVSREKKESFPLTVTSAQKNPTAFYLCASSIEGIEQFFGPGTRLTVL.

The chain couples TRBV6-1 to TRBJ1-1, with D uncertain. The CDR3 runs 13 residues. V lost 6 bases and J 5 bases, leaving 13 bases between the germline ends. Germline V lookup: CDR1 MNHNS, CDR2 SASEGT. The CDR3 DNA reads as TGTGCCAGCAGGCCCCGGTTGGATACTGAAGCTTTCTTT. It is translated as CASRPRLDTEAFF.

The V call is TRBV20-1, the J call TRBJ1-2; D possibly corresponds to TRBD1 (5 bases). Germline-derived CDR1 and CDR2 are DFQATT and SNEGSKA (reference sequence). Trimming left V 6 bases short and J 8 bases short, with 13 bases between. The CDR3 consists of 11 residues. As DNA, the CDR3 is TGCAGTGCCCGTAGGGACTTAGGCTACACCTTC. Protein sequence: CSARRDLGYTF.

This chain uses TRBV6-1 with TRBJ2-7, with D perhaps assigned TRBD1 or TRBD2 (5 bases each). The V end lost 7 bases, the J end lost 1 base, and 11 bases lay between the germline ends. CDR1 and CDR2 (germline): MNHNS, SASEGT. The CDR3 runs 13 residues. The CDR3 DNA sequence: TGTGCCAGCATTGGGACGGGATCCTACGAGCAGTACGTC. Translated: CASIGTGSYEQYV.

The chain combines TRBV18 with TRBJ1-1; D is unresolved. The CDR3 runs to 14 residues. Germline lookup yields CDR1 KGHSH and CDR2 LQKENI. V lost 3 bases and J lost 0, with 8 bases in between. CDR3 DNA sequence: TGTGCCAGCTCACCGGACGGGATGAACACTGAAGCTTTCTTT. This codes for CASSPDGMNTEAFF.

The chain uses TRBV5-5 and TRBJ2-1, with 8 bases that match TRBD1. V shed 5 bases and J 1 base; nucleotides not matched to a gene: 8. This CDR3 is built from 16 residues. Germline V gene lookup returns CDR1 SGHKS and CDR2 YYEKEE (reference sequence). CDR3 coding DNA: TGTGCCAGCAGGACCGGACAGGGTAGATCCTACAATGAGCAGTTCTTC. Its translation: CASRTGQGRSYNEQFF.

The V gene is TRBV7-2, the J gene TRBJ1-2; no reliable D call. CDR3 length equals 13 residues. Germline values: CDR1 SGHTA, CDR2 FQGNSA. V lost 2 bases and J 4 bases, leaving 8 bases between the germline ends. The CDR3 DNA reads TGTGCCAGCAGCTTAATATCGGGCTATGGCTACACCTTC. It translates to CASSLISGYGYTF.

The chain is built from TRBV9 and TRBJ2-3; 11 bases align to TRBD2. V lost 0 bases to trimming and J lost 2 bases; unmatched junction nucleotides: 5. Looked up from germline, CDR1 is SGDLS and CDR2 is YYNGEE. The length of the CDR3 is 17 residues. The CDR3 protein is CASSVGDSGGATDTQYF. CDR3 nucleotides: TGTGCCAGCAGCGTAGGGGATAGCGGGGGGGCCACAGATACGCAGTATTTT. The full variable domain, its missing parts supplied by reference TRBV9 and TRBJ2-3, is DSGVTQTPKHLITATGQRVTLRCSPRSGDLSVYWYQQSLDQGLQFLIQYYNGEERAKGNILERFSAQQFPDLHSELNLSSLELGDSALYFCASSVGDSGGATDTQYFGPGTRLTVL.

CDR3 amino acids: CASSLDRWDREYEQYV. CDR3 in DNA: TGTGCCAGCAGTTTAGATCGCTGGGACAGGGAGTACGAGCAGTACGTC. The genes are TRBV28 and TRBJ2-7; 9 positions match TRBD1. The CDR3 is 16 residues long. The V and J ends lost 2 bases and 4 bases, in that order; junction bases with no gene match: 9. Germline CDR1 MDHEN, CDR2 SYDVKM.

J is TRBJ1-2 and V is TRBV7-9; D may be TRBD1 (5 bases). The ends were cut back, 4 bases at V and 7 bases at J, with 16 bases in the middle. The germline gives CDR1 SEHNR, CDR2 FQNEAQ (reference sequence). The length of the CDR3 is 14 residues. The CDR3, as DNA: TGTGCCAGCAGCTCGAATAGGGACTTTGCTGGCTACACCTTC. This translates into CASSSNRDFAGYTF. The whole variable domain, remainder taken from reference TRBV7-9 and TRBJ1-2, is DTGVSQNPRHKITKRGQNVTFRCDPISEHNRLYWYRQTLGQGPEFLTYFQNEAQLEKSRLLSDRFSAERPKGSFSTLEIQRTEQGDSAMYLCASSSNRDFAGYTFGSGTRLTVV.

The chain is built from TRBV11-3 and TRBJ2-2; perhaps TRBD1 as D (5 bases). The CDR3 sequence is 16 residues long. V shed 3 bases and J shed 3 bases, with 14 bases lying between them. Germline CDR1 and CDR2: SGHNT and YENEEA. The CDR3 coding sequence is TGTGCCAGCAGCTTCGGTCGTACAGGTTACACCGGGGAGCTGTTTTTT. It is translated as CASSFGRTGYTGELFF.

This clone appeared once. The chain employs TRBV10-1 and TRBJ2-1; 13 bases agree with TRBD2. The V segment lost 3 bases and the J segment 4 bases; nucleotides outside the gene matches: 6. The CDR3 totals 17 residues. CDR1 is WNHNN, CDR2 SYGVQD, per germline (reference sequence). The CDR3 DNA follows: TGCGCCAGCAGTGATGGACTAGCGGGAGTATCATACAATGAGCAGTTCTTC. This codes for CASSDGLAGVSYNEQFF.

The V and J genes are TRBV19 and TRBJ1-1; D perhaps matches TRBD1 (5 bases). Germline CDR1 and CDR2: LNHDA and SQIVND (reference sequence). This CDR3 region has 15 residues. Trimming shortened V by 1 base and J by 1 base, and 10 bases separated the two germline ends. The CDR3 bases are TGTGCCAGTAGTATAGGACAGATTTCGAACACTGAAGCTTTCTTT. Protein product: CASSIGQISNTEAFF.

The chain joins TRBV2 to TRBJ1-5; possibly TRBD1 for D (5 bases). Looked up from germline, CDR1 is SNHLY and CDR2 is FYNNEI. V was trimmed by 4 bases and J by 1 base, leaving 11 bases between them. The CDR3 extends over 15 amino acids. The CDR3 sequence is CASSGGGKSNQPQHF. For the CDR3, the DNA is TGTGCCAGCAGTGGGGGGGGGAAGAGCAATCAGCCCCAGCATTTT.

The V and J genes are TRBV28 and TRBJ1-6; D gene uncertain. The CDR3 contains 15 residues. Per germline, CDR1 MDHEN and CDR2 SYDVKM. V lost 3 bases, J lost 6 bases, and 12 bases lay in between. CDR3 in DNA: TGTGCCAGCAGTTTGCAAAGGCACAGTAATTCACCCCTCCACTTT. Protein: CASSLQRHSNSPLHF.

This chain links TRBV7-8 with TRBJ2-1; tentatively, D is TRBD1 or TRBD2 (5 bases each). Trimming removed 1 base from V and 8 bases from J, with 21 bases in between. This CDR3 comprises 17 residues. Germline V gene sequence: CDR1 SGHVS, CDR2 FQNEAQ. For the CDR3, the DNA is TGTGCCAGCAGCTTAGGAAACCGGGGCAGAGCCCTTTATGAGCAGTTCTTC. Translating gives CASSLGNRGRALYEQFF.

The chain couples TRBV9 to TRBJ2-5; D not certain. The CDR3 runs to 13 residues. Between the trimmed V and J ends, which lost 1 base and 1 base, there was a span of 5 bases. Germline V gene lookup returns CDR1 SGDLS and CDR2 YYNGEE. The CDR3 is CASSVMVQETQYF. The CDR3 DNA follows: TGTGCCAGCAGCGTAATGGTCCAAGAGACCCAGTACTTC.

There are a few counts of this clone. The chain couples TRBV18 to TRBJ1-1, with D possibly being TRBD1 (5 bases). Trimming left V 4 bases short and J 1 base short, with 10 bases between. Germline lookup yields CDR1 KGHSH and CDR2 LQKENI. This CDR3 has 14 amino acids. CDR3 in amino acids: CASSLTRENTEAFF. The CDR3 DNA reads as TGTGCCAGCTCACTCACCAGGGAGAACACTGAAGCTTTCTTT.

This chain uses TRBV7-9 with TRBJ1-4; D not resolved. The CDR3 totals 15 residues. Trimming pared 4 bases from V and 0 bases from J, leaving 9 bases between. From germline, CDR1 is SEHNR and CDR2 FQNEAQ (reference sequence). DNA for the CDR3: TGTGCCAGCAGCTCAGCAGACGCAACTAATGAAAAACTGTTTTTT. As protein: CASSSADATNEKLFF.

The chain couples TRBV2 to TRBJ2-2; TRBD1 agrees at 7 bases. Germline trimming cut 3 bases from V and 7 bases from J; bases unmatched to any gene: 5. Per germline, CDR1 SNHLY and CDR2 FYNNEI. The CDR3 is 14 residues long. The CDR3 loop is CASSEKGGSGELFF. The CDR3, as DNA: TGTGCCAGCAGTGAGAAAGGGGGCAGCGGGGAGCTGTTTTTT. Looking up the rest from reference TRBV2 and TRBJ2-2 gives the full variable domain: EPEVTQTPSHQVTQMGQEVILRCVPISNHLYFYWYRQILGQKVEFLVSFYNNEISEKSEIFDDQFSVERPDGSNFTLKIRSTKLEDSAMYFCASSEKGGSGELFFGEGSRLTVL.